This T cell receptor (beta chain) was identified during a study of beta chain features in type 1 diabetes. Per germline, CDR1 SGHAT and CDR2 FQNNGV. The CDR3 has 14 residues. The V and J ends lost 2 bases and 6 bases respectively, with 11 bases between them. This clone was seen a few times. cDNA synthesis used the whole RNA isolate, giving expressed TCRB sequences. Only in-frame clones appear in the TCRdb table, and some are missing; sequencing was by immunoSEQ multiplex PCR. The data hold about 900,000 clones, with about a sixth observed a single time. The clonotype originates from a woman under 30 in good health. What was sequenced was naive CD4+ T cells from blood. The genes are TRBV11-2 and TRBJ2-1, with D hard to call. Here the CDR3 DNA reads TGTGCCAGCAGCTTACGTTGGCAGAGCAATGAGCAGTTCTTC. Its protein product is CASSLRWQSNEQFF. The full variable domain, rest sourced from reference TRBV11-2 and TRBJ2-1, is EAGVAQSPRYKIIEKRQSVAFWCNPISGHATLYWYQQILGQGPKLLIQFQNNGVVDDSQLPKDRFSAERLKGVDSTLKIQPAKLEDSAVYLCASSLRWQSNEQFFGPGTRLTVL.